Sequencing of this TCR beta chain was carried out in a study of T cells in localized non-small cell lung cancer (dated by TCRdb to about 2020). Turning to the overall study: T cell repertoires of 200 to 300 early-stage NSCLC patients were analyzed, with tumors being compared against uninvolved tumor-adjacent lungs. The cohort consisted of under 300 treatment-naive NSCLC patients whose localized lung tumors had been resected. A mean age of roughly 64 years was recorded for the NSCLC patients, of whom 129 were male and 90 to 110 were female.

Results the study describes overall, beyond this receptor: Longer overall survival was associated with higher T cell density in blood, whereas shorter survival was associated with higher clonality in adjacent lung. Of the top 100 tumor clones, a median of roughly 60 were detected in paired uninvolved adjacent lung; around 30 were also among that lung's top 100. Because multi-region sequencing of the tumors was not done, intratumor heterogeneity could not be ruled out. Uninvolved tumor-adjacent lung showed the highest T cell clonality, higher than tumor, which suggests more focused antigenic responses in the uninvolved tumor-adjacent lung. Because of the exploratory design, TCR variables were selected using unadjusted p-values without false-discovery rate correction.

TCR beta CDR3 regions were sequenced from DNA using the immunoSEQ Assay. As for the original processing: T cell density was computed as TCR beta template counts normalized to usable DNA estimated by amplifying housekeeping genes. Richness was estimated using the preseqR package, with extrapolation to 400,000 templates for PBMC samples and to 120,000 templates for tissue samples. Clonality was taken to be one minus Pielou's evenness. Differential abundance testing on productive amino-acid clonotypes, with a minimum total count of 5 and an alpha of 0.1, was used to identify tissue-enriched TCRs. Repertoire overlap between compartments was quantified with the Jaccard Index and Morisita Overlap Index. TCR beta CDR3s were clustered by GLIPH together with public tetramer-defined viral CDR3s, and at least three viral sequences plus V-gene enrichment were required for viral motifs. Sourced from immuneACCESS, this table was stored by TCRdb with only in-frame sequences that have V and J called. A share of the clones is absent; for the studies checked, an unresolved V gene accounts for under half, and the remainder has no known explanation. The DNA gave D and trimming, while V, J and clone size come from that table. For this sample the table gives about 2,200 clones, of which about 30% were detected only once. Approximately 27% of the sample lies in the top ten.

Uninvolved adjacent lung was obtained at least 2 cm from the tumor margin, and the absence of atypia was confirmed by two independent pathologists. At diagnosis, tumor, uninvolved tumor-adjacent lung and peripheral blood were collected and then preserved as a mix of FFPE and fresh-frozen material. This clone turned up a few times. The antigen this receptor binds is unknown. Per-nucleotide qualities are absent, and no much larger clonotype sits a single base away. The V and J ends are trimmed by 0 bases and 6 bases, leaving 11 bases between them. The CDR3 measures 13 amino acids from cysteine to phenylalanine. Only the CDR3 region is kept as DNA, spanning 39 bases read in frame from base 1. CDR1 and CDR2 are read off the germline V gene (reference sequence) as GTSNPN and SVGIG.

The specimen comprised normal lung tissue next to the tumor, sampled before any cancer treatment. The clonotype was recovered from a man aged 35 to 69 with stage I lung adenocarcinoma. Recombination linked TRBV30 to TRBJ1-1; a tentative D match to TRBD1 spans 5 bases. The nucleotides read TGTGCCTGGAGTGTGGGGGGAGAGGCTGAAGCTTTCTTT. Its protein product is CAWSVGGEAEAFF.